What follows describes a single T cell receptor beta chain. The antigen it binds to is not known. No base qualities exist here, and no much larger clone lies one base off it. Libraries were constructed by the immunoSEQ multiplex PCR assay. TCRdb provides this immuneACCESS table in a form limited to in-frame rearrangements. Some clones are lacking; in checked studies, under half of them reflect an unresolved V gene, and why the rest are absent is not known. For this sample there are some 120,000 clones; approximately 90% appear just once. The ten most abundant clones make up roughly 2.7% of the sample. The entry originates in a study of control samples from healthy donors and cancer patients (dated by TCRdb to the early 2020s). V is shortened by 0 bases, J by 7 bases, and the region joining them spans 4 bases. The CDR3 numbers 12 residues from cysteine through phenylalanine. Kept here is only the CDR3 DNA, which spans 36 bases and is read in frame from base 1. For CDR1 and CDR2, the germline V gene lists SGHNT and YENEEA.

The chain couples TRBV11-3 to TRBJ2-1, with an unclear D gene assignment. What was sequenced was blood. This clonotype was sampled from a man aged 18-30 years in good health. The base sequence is TGTGCCAGCAGCTTAGATGGAAATGAGCAGTTCTTC. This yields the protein CASSLDGNEQFF.